Below are 32 T cell receptor beta chains sequenced from a single sample in a study of blood T cells in healthy people across ages. Alongside a J-beta primer mix, a sample-barcoded 5' primer served in a second PCR lasting roughly 6 to 12 cycles. TCRdb analysed the 5' RACE reads with MiXCR anew, one entry per CDR3 protein. The data contain over a million distinct CDR3 sequences, approximately 25% of them seen just once; the ten biggest clones take up approximately 0.75%. The same data also contributed to another study, on T cells of mothers and their children.

The sample was blood. The receptors were sampled from a girl under 10 years old in good health.

This clonotype has only a few counts. V is TRBV12-5 and J is TRBJ2-5; 7 bases are shared with TRBD1. J lost 3 bases, V lost 5 bases, and 3 bases had no gene match. CDR1 is LGHNT, CDR2 FRNRAP, per germline. CDR3 size: 13 residues. CDR3 sequence: CASGGQDEETQYF. Written as DNA, the CDR3 is TGTGCTAGTGGTGGACAGGATGAAGAGACCCAGTACTTC. Complete variable domain (other parts from reference TRBV12-5 and TRBJ2-5): DARVTQTPRHKVTEMGQEVTMRCQPILGHNTVFWYRQTMMQGLELLAYFRNRAPLDDSGMPKDRFSAEMPDATLATLKIQPSEPRDSAVYFCASGGQDEETQYFGPGTRLLVL.

In this sample, this clonotype turned up a few times. Germline and junction disagree at one end, which may indicate a read error. V and J are TRBV29-1 and TRBJ1-1, with 10 bases that match TRBD1. The germline V gene encodes CDR1 SQVTM and CDR2 ANQGSEA. This CDR3 is 16 amino acids long. CDR3 amino acids: CSVPRWTGGLKTEAFF. The CDR3 coding sequence is TGCAGCGTCCCCCGGTGGACAGGGGGGTTGAAGACTGAAGCTTTCTTT.

The CDR3 sequence: CSVEQWGGVAFF. CDR3 nucleotides: TGCAGCGTTGAACAGTGGGGTGGAGTAGCTTTCTTT. The chain has TRBV29-1 and TRBJ1-1, with unresolved D. The CDR3 consists of 12 residues. Germline loops: CDR1 SQVTM, CDR2 ANQGSEA. V was pared by 2 bases and J by 10 bases, with 14 bases between.

The sample holds a few counts of this clonotype. The rearrangement uses TRBV4-3 and TRBJ2-1, with D uncertain. The germline CDR1 and CDR2 sequences are LGHNA and YSLEER. Trimming removed 0 bases from V and 5 bases from J, with 11 bases in between. The CDR3 consists of 15 residues. Here the CDR3 reads CASSQDARFNNEQFF. As DNA, the CDR3 is TGCGCCAGCAGCCAAGATGCCAGATTTAACAATGAGCAGTTCTTC.

This clonotype came up a few times. The chain links TRBV7-9 to TRBJ1-2; 9 bases agree with TRBD1. In germline, CDR1 is SEHNR, CDR2 FQNEAQ (reference sequence). V shed 5 bases, J shed 4 bases, and the junction held 5 bases outside the gene matches. The CDR3 is 14 residues long. This CDR3 is CASSVMTGGYGYTF. Here the CDR3 DNA reads TGTGCCAGCAGCGTAATGACAGGGGGCTATGGCTACACCTTC.

This clonotype was seen only a few times. This rearrangement joins TRBV3-1 to TRBJ2-5; D possibly corresponds to TRBD1 (6 bases). The CDR3 extends over 12 amino acids. With 1 base removed from V and 9 bases from J, the gap between germline ends came to 9 bases. CDR1 is LGHDT and CDR2 is YNNKEL in the germline V gene (reference sequence). This CDR3 is CASSQAGAAQYF. The CDR3 DNA reads as TGTGCCAGCAGCCAAGCAGGGGCGGCCCAGTACTTC.

The gene calls are TRBV5-8 and TRBJ1-1; D possibly corresponds to TRBD1 (5 bases). CDR3 length equals 16 residues. The germline V gene has CDR1 SGHTS and CDR2 YDEGEE. Trimming took off 5 bases at V and 6 bases at J, with 23 bases between the two ends. CDR3 in amino acids: CASSSSPGTQRSEAFF. DNA of the CDR3: TGTGCCAGCAGTTCCTCCCCCGGGACTCAGCGGTCTGAAGCTTTCTTT.

The rearrangement links TRBV12-3 or TRBV12-4 to TRBJ2-5, with TRBD1 identical over 9 bases. This CDR3 region has 14 residues. Trimming removed 5 bases from V and 2 bases from J; junction bases left unmatched: 3. CDR3 nucleotides: TGTGCCAGCAGTATAGGACAGGGGCAAGAGACCCAGTACTTC. As protein: CASSIGQGQETQYF.

This chain connects TRBV14 to TRBJ1-2, with TRBD1 matching 8 bases. Germline V gives CDR1 SGHDN, CDR2 FVKESK. After removal of 6 bases from V and 8 bases from J, the junction contained 11 bases not matched to a gene. The CDR3 has 14 amino acids. In nucleotides, the CDR3 is TGTGCCAGCAGACCCGGGCAGGGGGCACGGGGCTACACCTTC. Its protein is CASRPGQGARGYTF.

The chain recombines TRBV4-1 with TRBJ2-3; D gene ambiguous. Germline CDR1 and CDR2: MGHRA and YSYEKL. The V and J ends lost 2 bases and 4 bases respectively, with 7 bases between them. The CDR3 is made up of 13 amino acids. CDR3 sequence reads: CASSQPDADTQYF. CDR3 coding DNA: TGCGCCAGCAGCCAACCGGACGCAGATACGCAGTATTTT.

This chain links TRBV7-9 with TRBJ1-4; 7 bases map to TRBD1. The CDR3 runs to 14 residues. Germline lookup yields CDR1 SEHNR and CDR2 FQNEAQ (reference sequence). With 5 bases clipped from V and 9 bases from J, the junction kept 9 bases outside the gene matches. CDR3 DNA sequence: TGTGCCAGCAGCGAACGGGACAGACCCCAAAAACTGTTTTTT. Its translation: CASSERDRPQKLFF.

This clonotype showed up just a few times. This chain connects TRBV7-3 to TRBJ2-1; 7 positions agree with TRBD2. Trimming removed 7 bases from V and 7 bases from J; junction bases left unmatched: 4. Germline V gives CDR1 SGHTA, CDR2 FQGTGA. The CDR3 has 12 amino acids. The CDR3 region is CASIRGGNEQFF. CDR3 coding DNA: TGTGCCAGCATTCGGGGAGGGAATGAGCAGTTCTTC.

This clonotype has only one observation. The rearrangement joins TRBV7-9 to TRBJ2-2; 9 bases fit TRBD1. V gave up 1 base and J gave up 5 bases; unmatched junction bases: 2. Germline-derived CDR1 and CDR2 are SEHNR and FQNEAQ (reference sequence). This CDR3 has 15 residues. The CDR3 nucleotides are TGTGCCAGCAGCTTAGGGACAGGGGTGACCGGGGAGCTGTTTTTT. Translated: CASSLGTGVTGELFF. Full variable domain (remainder filled in from reference TRBV7-9 and TRBJ2-2): DTGVSQNPRHKITKRGQNVTFRCDPISEHNRLYWYRQTLGQGPEFLTYFQNEAQLEKSRLLSDRFSAERPKGSFSTLEIQRTEQGDSAMYLCASSLGTGVTGELFFGEGSRLTVL.

V gene TRBV20-1 combines with J gene TRBJ2-3, with 9 nucleotides matching TRBD2. The CDR3 has 15 residues. CDR1 is DFQATT and CDR2 is SNEGSKA in the germline V gene (reference sequence). Trimming cost V 4 bases and J 3 bases; bases outside gene matches: 8. The DNA of the CDR3 is TGCAGTGCTAACCGCGGGGGGGCCGCGACAGATACGCAGTATTTT. Translation: CSANRGGAATDTQYF.

In its sample, this clonotype was seen a few times. The chain recombines TRBV12-5 with TRBJ2-3; TRBD1 is a possible D gene (5 bases). The V and J ends lost 7 bases and 2 bases respectively, with 10 bases between them. Germline V gives CDR1 LGHNT, CDR2 FRNRAP. This CDR3 has 13 residues. The CDR3 protein is CASVGRFTDTQYF. For the CDR3, the DNA is TGTGCTAGTGTGGGGCGGTTCACAGATACGCAGTATTTT.

A few counts support this clonotype. CDR3 region: CASSASLALHF. In DNA, the CDR3 is TGTGCCAGCAGCGCCTCCCTGGCCCTCCACTTT. The V call is TRBV7-2, the J call TRBJ1-6; D not certain. The CDR3 is made up of 11 amino acids. CDR1 and CDR2 (germline): SGHTA, FQGNSA. V dropped 5 bases and J dropped 14 bases, with 10 bases sitting between them.

The V and J genes are TRBV15 and TRBJ2-5, with 8 bases fitting TRBD2. With the DNA end fitting TRBJ2-7 better, the J assignment may be wrong. This CDR3 is built from 16 residues. Germline lookup yields CDR1 LNHNV and CDR2 YYDKDF (reference sequence). The CDR3 nucleotides read TGTGCCACCAGCACAATCCCCAGCGGGAGTTCCTACGAGCAGTACTTC. It encodes CATSTIPSGSSYEQYF.

The chain employs TRBV7-9 and TRBJ1-1; the D is unclear. Between the trimmed V and J ends, which lost 3 bases and 1 base, there was a span of 9 bases. This CDR3 is built from 14 residues. In germline, CDR1 is SEHNR, CDR2 FQNEAQ (reference sequence). CDR3: CASSLFFQNTEAFF. CDR3 DNA sequence: TGTGCCAGCAGCTTGTTCTTTCAGAACACTGAAGCTTTCTTT.

The CDR3 region is CASSVPRTGVDTEAFF. CDR3 DNA sequence: TGTGCCAGCAGCGTACCCCGGACAGGGGTGGACACTGAAGCTTTCTTT. The chain is built from TRBV9 and TRBJ1-1, with TRBD1 identical over 9 bases. Germline V lookup: CDR1 SGDLS, CDR2 YYNGEE. This CDR3 has 16 residues. Germline trimming cut 1 base from V and 3 bases from J; bases unmatched to any gene: 7.

The chain employs TRBV20-1 and TRBJ2-1, with D perhaps TRBD2 (6 bases). Germline lookup yields CDR1 DFQATT and CDR2 SNEGSKA (reference sequence). CDR3 length: 12 amino acids. Deletions cut 6 bases from V and 10 bases from J, with 16 bases between. CDR3 coding DNA: TGCAGTGCCGCCTCCGACGGGGGAGAGCAGTTCTTC. Translating it yields CSAASDGGEQFF.

The chain couples TRBV11-2 to TRBJ1-2; 12 nucleotides line up with TRBD1. CDR1 and CDR2 from the germline V gene are SGHAT and FQNNGV. J was trimmed by 8 bases and V by 5 bases; bases with no gene match: 15. This CDR3 spans 17 amino acids. CDR3 nucleotide sequence: TGTGCCAGCAGCAGAACACGGGGGACAGGGGGCGTCGAGGGCTACACCTTC. It yields the protein CASSRTRGTGGVEGYTF.

DNA for the CDR3: TGCAGCGCCCAGGCCACTTTGCACGAGCAGTACTTC. Translating gives CSAQATLHEQYF. The chain uses TRBV29-1 and TRBJ2-7; D not resolved. Between the trimmed V and J ends, which lost 7 bases and 5 bases, there was a span of 15 bases. The CDR3 totals 12 residues. Germline values: CDR1 SQVTM, CDR2 ANQGSEA.

This chain uses TRBV28 with TRBJ2-5, with D possibly being TRBD2 (6 bases). The J call is uncertain, as TRBJ2-1 better fits the DNA end. The CDR3 contains 14 residues. The germline V gene encodes CDR1 MDHEN and CDR2 SYDVKM. CDR3: CASSLEEGRGEQFF. The CDR3 DNA follows: TGTGCCAGCAGTTTGGAGGAGGGTCGGGGCGAGCAGTTCTTC.

V and J are TRBV12-3 or TRBV12-4 and TRBJ2-6; D unresolved. V dropped 7 bases and J dropped 0 bases, with 10 bases sitting between them. CDR3 size: 15 residues. The CDR3 coding sequence is TGTGCCAGCAACCGCCTATTCTCTGGGGCCAACGTCCTGACTTTC. Translation gives CASNRLFSGANVLTF.

The sample holds one count of this clonotype. This sequence joins TRBV11-2 and TRBJ2-4; a weak D match, TRBD2 (5 bases). Germline CDR1 is SGHAT and CDR2 is FQNNGV. V lost 1 base to trimming and J lost 5 bases, with 9 bases between them. This CDR3 is built from 14 residues. The CDR3 DNA is TGTGCCAGCAGCTTAGTGGTGGAGGAAAACATTCAGTACTTC. Amino acids: CASSLVVEENIQYF.

As concerns this clonotype: One end of the junction varies from germline; a read error may be responsible. J is TRBJ2-2 and V is TRBV20-1; a weak D match, TRBD1 (6 bases). The CDR3 is 12 residues long. In germline, CDR1 is DFQATT, CDR2 SNEGSKA (reference sequence). The CDR3 region has the DNA TGCAGTGCCGCCAGGGACACCGGGCAGCTGTTTTTT. This codes for CSAARDTGQLFF.

Only a few counts were recorded for this clonotype. This rearrangement joins TRBV6-1 to TRBJ1-1; D unclear. Trimming cost V 3 bases and J 0 bases, with 17 bases left between them. Germline CDR1 is MNHNS and CDR2 is SASEGT. CDR3 length: 17 residues. The CDR3 sequence: CASSDRRAFTMNTEAFF. DNA of the CDR3: TGTGCCAGCAGTGATCGACGGGCTTTTACGATGAACACTGAAGCTTTCTTT.

The CDR3 spells CASSFQGASGNTIYF. As DNA, the CDR3 is TGTGCCAGCAGTTTTCAGGGGGCCTCTGGAAACACCATATATTTT. The chain is built from TRBV27 and TRBJ1-3; 8 bases align to TRBD1. Looked up from germline, CDR1 is MNHEY and CDR2 is SMNVEV (reference sequence). The length of the CDR3 is 15 residues. V was clipped by 3 bases and J by 0 bases; unmatched bases: 1.

This clonotype was counted between two and nine times. Since the CDR3 does not end with the conserved phenylalanine or tryptophan, this likely comes from a read error. V and J are TRBV7-3 and TRBJ2-1, with D possibly matching TRBD2 (6 bases). This CDR3 has 15 amino acids. With 2 bases removed from V and 10 bases from J, the gap between germline ends came to 18 bases. Germline CDR1 SGHTA, CDR2 FQGTGA. DNA of the CDR3: TGTGCCAGCAGCTTATATTTAGGCGGGATGGTCGAGCAGTTCCTC. Protein sequence: CASSLYLGGMVEQFL.

The rearrangement links TRBV7-2 to TRBJ2-3; D may be TRBD2 (5 bases). There are 16 residues in the CDR3. Trimming cost V 5 bases and J 1 base, with 16 bases left between them. CDR1 is SGHTA, CDR2 FQGNSA, per germline. This chain's CDR3 is CASSKNRGVRTDTQYF. In DNA form, the CDR3 reads TGTGCCAGCAGCAAAAATCGGGGAGTCCGCACAGATACGCAGTATTTT.

The chain has TRBV15 and TRBJ2-7, with 9 bases lining up with TRBD1. Looked up from germline, CDR1 is LNHNV and CDR2 is YYDKDF (reference sequence). Losses at the gene ends were 4 bases for V and 4 bases for J; bases not matched to a gene: 2. CDR3 length equals 13 residues. DNA of the CDR3: TGTGCCACCAGCAAGGACAGGGGTTACGAGCAGTACTTC. Encoded protein: CATSKDRGYEQYF.

V gene TRBV2 combines with J gene TRBJ2-5; D remains ambiguous. The CDR3 covers 13 residues. Germline-derived CDR1 and CDR2 are SNHLY and FYNNEI. The V end was cut by 0 bases, the J end by 7 bases, with 9 bases between. The CDR3 here is CASSEAAYLTQYF. CDR3 nucleotide sequence: TGTGCCAGCAGTGAAGCGGCCTATTTGACCCAGTACTTC.